This T cell receptor beta chain was sequenced for a study of response to subunit inactivated influenza vaccine. Trimming removed 2 bases at V and 0 bases at J, with 7 bases between. Germline V gene sequence: CDR1 DFQATT, CDR2 SNEGSKA (reference sequence). This CDR3 region has 14 residues. TCRdb used MiXCR to reprocess the RT-PCR reads, holding one entry per CDR3 protein. The top ten clones hold 9.5% to 12% of a sample with around 570,000 distinct CDR3 sequences, approximately 11% of them seen once. Ten or more counts support this clonotype. Its antigen is currently unknown. Findings and caveats of the study: With each seasonal influenza vaccination, the authors suggested, few new T cells are recruited.

The data also belong to a second study, concerning T cells expressing NK-cell markers. That work adds: With UMIs, 5'RACE template switching was used to make TCR beta cDNA. Restricting sorting to alpha-beta TCR T cells was achieved in several experiments by an anti-gamma-delta TCR antibody. For about 6 donors, the dominant NKG2C+ clonotypes made up about 1.0-8% of their CD8+ T cells. Evidence did not settle whether expanded NKG2C+ T cell clones targeted HCMV.

This receptor was identified in a man in his forties or fifties who received an inactivated influenza vaccine. The V call is TRBV20-1, the J call TRBJ2-2; the D call may be TRBD1 or TRBD2 (5 bases each). Sequenced material: PBMCs from blood, taken on the day of vaccination. CDR3 in DNA: TGCAGTGCTAGACCGGGACCGAACACCGGGGAGCTGTTTTTT. Amino acids: CSARPGPNTGELFF.